The entry that follows covers one T cell receptor beta chain sequence. Antigen unknown. This specimen belongs to a study of beta chain features in type 1 diabetes. Study context: Cell yields, age and gender were similar between patients and healthy donors. Notes on the study in general: PCR might favor shorter templates, but any such skew would affect patients and controls equally. When Type 1 diabetes patients were examined, their TCRB CDR3s proved moderately but significantly shorter in all four CD4+ subsets. Sequencing from cDNA could over-represent high-TCR-expressing cells.

Sequencing targeted expressed TCRB transcripts, as all isolated RNA had been reverse transcribed. The table came from immunoSEQ multiplex PCR; TCRdb's copy has only in-frame clones and leaves some out. The sample gives a few hundred thousand clones, around a tenth of which show up once; about 0.64% is in the top ten. The germline gives CDR1 MDHEN, CDR2 SYDVKM. V trimming: 3 bases; J trimming: 5 bases; junction bases outside the gene matches: 10. The CDR3 is made up of 15 amino acids. Sorted CD4+ subsets: naive, central memory, regulatory, stem cell-like memory (CD45RO/CCR7/CD25/CD127/CD95/CD27 panel).

Sample: central memory CD4+ T cells from blood. The TCR originated in a man aged 25 to 40 with type 1 diabetes. This chain joins TRBV28 and TRBJ2-7, with 7 bases fitting TRBD1. CDR3 nucleotide sequence: TGTGCCAGCAGTTTCCCCGGACAGGTGGGCCACGAGCAGTACTTC. It codes for CASSFPGQVGHEQYF.